This paragraph covers one T cell receptor (beta chain) sequence. Clinical histories supplied by participants themselves formed the basis of cohort assignment. Each recovered donor of Cohort 3 presented with two negative PCRs, clearance, or symptom resolution. This sample was included in a study of blood T cell repertoires in COVID-19. For the study at large: Acute-phase and convalescent COVID-19 samples originated in the United States, Italy and Spain.

The V and J ends lost 6 bases and 6 bases respectively, with 14 bases between them. CDR1 WNHNN and CDR2 SYGVQD come from the germline V gene (reference sequence). This CDR3 spans 13 amino acids. In the original workflow: How many nucleated cells were present was estimated from reference gene primer amplification. Assay: immunoSEQ multiplex PCR; the TCRdb copy retains only in-frame clones and omits some. V and J calls and clone size are given by that table; D and trimming were obtained from the DNA. The data show some 330,000 clones, over 75% seen once. The sequence was obtained from a man aged 30 to 39 who had recovered from COVID-19. This chain uses TRBV10-1 with TRBJ1-2; possible D gene TRBD1, 5 bases. The sequencing sample was made of PBMCs or T cells enriched from blood (not recorded which). CDR3 residues: CASRDTGQDGYTF. In nucleotides, the CDR3 is TGCGCCAGCAGAGATACAGGTCAGGATGGCTACACCTTC.